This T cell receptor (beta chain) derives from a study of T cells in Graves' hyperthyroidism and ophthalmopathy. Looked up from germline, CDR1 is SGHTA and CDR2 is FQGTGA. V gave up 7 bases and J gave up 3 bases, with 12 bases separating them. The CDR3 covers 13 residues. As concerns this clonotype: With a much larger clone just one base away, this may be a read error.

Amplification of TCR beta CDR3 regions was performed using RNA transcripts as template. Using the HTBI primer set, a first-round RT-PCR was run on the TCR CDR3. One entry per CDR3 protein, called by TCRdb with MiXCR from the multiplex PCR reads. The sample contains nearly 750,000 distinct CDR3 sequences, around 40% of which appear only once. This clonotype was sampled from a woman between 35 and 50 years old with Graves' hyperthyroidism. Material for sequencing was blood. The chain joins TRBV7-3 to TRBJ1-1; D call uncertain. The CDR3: CASTQYMDTEAFF. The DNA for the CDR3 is TGTGCCAGCACCCAGTATATGGACACTGAAGCTTTCTTT.